Shown below are 28 T cell receptor beta chains from a single sample sequenced in a study of blood T cell repertoires in COVID-19. Repertoires were generated with immunoSEQ multiplex PCR, while TCRdb's copy carries only in-frame clones and drops some. Of roughly 300,000 clones in the sample, roughly 83% were seen once. Sequenced sample: peripheral blood. The receptors stem from a woman between 45 and 65 years old with acute or convalescent COVID-19.

The genes are TRBV5-1 and TRBJ2-1, with 9 bases lining up with TRBD1. Germline V gene lookup returns CDR1 SGHRS and CDR2 YFSETQ. The CDR3 has 15 residues. With 6 bases clipped from V and 6 bases from J, the junction kept 10 bases outside the gene matches. The CDR3 DNA reads as TGCGCCAGCACCCCCGGGACAGGGAACTTCAATGAGCAGTTCTTC. Translation gives CASTPGTGNFNEQFF.

J is TRBJ1-1 and V is TRBV10-3, with a weak D call TRBD1 (6 bases). Trimming left V 0 bases short and J 1 base short, with 15 bases between. CDR3 length: 17 amino acids. Germline CDR1 ENHRY, CDR2 SYGVKD. This chain's CDR3 is CAISESPYRAGNTEAFF. The DNA of the CDR3 is TGTGCCATCAGTGAGTCCCCCTACAGGGCCGGGAACACTGAAGCTTTCTTT.

V is TRBV12-3 or TRBV12-4 and J is TRBJ2-1; the match to TRBD1 covers 7 bases. CDR3 length equals 13 residues. The V and J ends lost 1 base and 10 bases, in that order; junction bases with no gene match: 4. For the CDR3, the DNA is TGTGCCAGCAGTTTAGTTCAGGGGGTCGAGCAGTTCTTC. It specifies CASSLVQGVEQFF.

The CDR3 is CASRGANEKLFF. CDR3 DNA sequence: TGTGCCAGCAGGGGCGCTAATGAAAAACTGTTTTTT. The chain has TRBV27 and TRBJ1-4; D remains ambiguous. The germline gives CDR1 MNHEY, CDR2 SMNVEV (reference sequence). V was trimmed by 6 bases and J by 3 bases, leaving 5 bases between them. This CDR3 region has 12 residues.

The chain has TRBV7-2 and TRBJ2-7, with TRBD2 as a possible D gene (5 bases). Trimming removed 5 bases at V and 1 base at J, with 15 bases between. Germline V gives CDR1 SGHTA, CDR2 FQGNSA. The CDR3 length is 15 residues. CDR3 residues: CASSARGSRSYEQYF. CDR3 sequence (DNA): TGTGCCAGCAGCGCCCGGGGTAGCAGGTCCTACGAGCAGTACTTC.

The chain is built from TRBV5-1 and TRBJ1-4; 8 bases agree with TRBD1. Germline CDR1 reads SGHRS; CDR2 reads YFSETQ. V lost 2 bases and J lost 2; bases outside the gene matches: 2. The CDR3 sequence is 15 residues long. CDR3 nucleotides: TGCGCCAGCAGCTTACAGGGGGGGACTAATGAAAAACTGTTTTTT. This encodes CASSLQGGTNEKLFF.

The sample holds one count of this clone. The CDR3 spells CASSLWETEAFF. As DNA, the CDR3 is TGTGCCAGCAGCTTATGGGAGACTGAAGCTTTCTTT. The chain links TRBV7-9 to TRBJ1-1; D unclear. Per germline, CDR1 SEHNR and CDR2 FQNEAQ (reference sequence). CDR3 length: 12 amino acids. Trimming cost V 2 bases and J 5 bases, with 6 bases left between them.

This chain joins TRBV29-1 and TRBJ1-1; D possibly corresponds to TRBD1 (6 bases). The CDR3 is 13 residues long. Trimming stripped 2 bases from V and 0 bases from J, with 7 bases between. Looked up from germline, CDR1 is SQVTM and CDR2 is ANQGSEA. The CDR3 here is CSVERGMNTEAFF. The CDR3 DNA is TGCAGCGTTGAAAGGGGGATGAACACTGAAGCTTTCTTT.

The chain joins TRBV7-9 to TRBJ2-2; 7 nucleotides line up with TRBD2. The CDR3 sequence is 13 residues long. Germline CDR1 is SEHNR and CDR2 is FQNEAQ (reference sequence). V was clipped by 5 bases and J by 6 bases; unmatched bases: 3. CDR3 DNA sequence: TGTGCCAGCAGCCCCGGACTAGCCGGGGAGCTGTTTTTT. Protein product: CASSPGLAGELFF.

This chain joins TRBV2 and TRBJ1-6; TRBD1 matches 8 bases. The ends lost 2 bases at V and 7 bases at J; junction bases unmatched: 4. CDR3 size: 15 residues. Per the germline V gene, CDR1 is SNHLY and CDR2 is FYNNEI. CDR3 bases: TGTGCCAGCAGTGAACAGGGGGCGCGAAATTCACCCCTCCACTTT. Translating gives CASSEQGARNSPLHF.

The CDR3 DNA reads as TGTGCCAGCAGCCAAGGGCCCCTAGCGGGGCCCGGGCACGGTGAGCAGTTCTTC. It encodes CASSQGPLAGPGHGEQFF. The chain recombines TRBV3-1 (or the pseudogene TRBV3-2) with TRBJ2-1; 9 bases are a match to TRBD2. The CDR3 has 18 amino acids. Germline loops: CDR1 LGHDT, CDR2 YNNKEL (reference sequence). Trimming cost V 1 base and J 9 bases; bases outside gene matches: 16.

The gene calls are TRBV29-1 and TRBJ1-4; D not resolved. Germline V lookup: CDR1 SQVTM, CDR2 ANQGSEA. The V end was cut by 4 bases, the J end by 5 bases, with 17 bases between. The CDR3 has 15 amino acids. This chain's CDR3 is CSVAKSGRENEKLFF. CDR3 nucleotides: TGCAGCGTTGCCAAATCGGGAAGGGAGAATGAAAAACTGTTTTTT.

The chain couples TRBV20-1 to TRBJ1-1, with 7 bases lining up with TRBD1. The CDR3 totals 11 residues. Trimming removed 4 bases from V and 4 bases from J; junction bases left unmatched: 0. Germline CDR1 is DFQATT and CDR2 is SNEGSKA (reference sequence). The CDR3 loop is CSATGGTEAFF. CDR3 DNA: TGCAGTGCTACAGGGGGCACTGAAGCTTTCTTT.

The chain carries TRBV5-1 and TRBJ1-1; 11 bases fit TRBD1. The CDR3 covers 16 residues. The junction had 16 bases not matched to a gene; V was cut back by 8 bases and J by 7 bases. Germline V gene data show CDR1 as SGHRS and CDR2 as YFSETQ. The CDR3 is CASITGTGGNGGEAFF. The CDR3, as DNA: TGCGCCAGTATCACCGGGACAGGGGGTAATGGTGGTGAAGCTTTCTTT. The full variable domain, with the rest looked up from reference TRBV5-1 and TRBJ1-1, is KAGVTQTPRYLIKTRGQQVTLSCSPISGHRSVSWYQQTPGQGLQFLFEYFSETQRNKGNFPGRFSGRQFSNSRSEMNVSTLELGDSALYLCASITGTGGNGGEAFFGQGTRLTVV.

The genes are TRBV5-6 and TRBJ2-5; a weak D match, TRBD1 (5 bases). This CDR3 is 13 amino acids long. Germline assignment: CDR1 SGHDT and CDR2 YYEEEE. The V and J ends lost 5 bases and 5 bases respectively, with 13 bases between them. CDR3 DNA: TGTGCCAGCAGTTGGGGCCGGGCGGAGACCCAGTACTTC. Protein sequence: CASSWGRAETQYF.

The V call is TRBV7-2, the J call TRBJ2-7; 7 bases line up with TRBD1. The CDR3 loop spans 14 amino acids. Germline assignment: CDR1 SGHTA and CDR2 FQGNSA. With V trimmed by 0 bases and J by 6 bases, 5 bases remained unmatched. DNA of the CDR3: TGTGCCAGCAGCTTAGCCCCACCAGGGGGCGAGCAGTACTTC. This encodes CASSLAPPGGEQYF.

About this clone: Other DNA sequences of this sample code for an identical CDR3. As DNA, the CDR3 is TGCGCCAGCAGCTTGGACAGGATGAACACTGAAGCTTTCTTT. This gives the protein CASSLDRMNTEAFF. The rearrangement uses TRBV5-1 and TRBJ1-1; TRBD1 is a possible D gene (5 bases). There are 14 residues in the CDR3. From germline, CDR1 is SGHRS and CDR2 YFSETQ. V lost 0 bases, J lost 0 bases, and 6 bases lay in between.

The rearrangement joins TRBV6-4 to TRBJ1-1; perhaps TRBD1 as D (5 bases). The CDR3 consists of 16 residues. Germline V gene data show CDR1 as MRHNA and CDR2 as SNTAGT. With 0 bases removed from V and 5 bases from J, the gap between germline ends came to 16 bases. The CDR3 sequence is CASSDSFKAGRTEAFF. CDR3 sequence (DNA): TGTGCCAGCAGTGACTCGTTTAAGGCAGGGCGGACTGAAGCTTTCTTT.

The chain has TRBV27 and TRBJ2-5, with TRBD2 matching over 13 bases. The V gene's germline CDR1 is MNHEY and CDR2 SMNVEV (reference sequence). The V gene end was trimmed by 6 bases and the J gene end by 2 bases; junction bases not matched to a gene: 6. The CDR3 is 16 amino acids. CDR3 residues: CASSTGTSGTQETQYF. CDR3 DNA sequence: TGTGCCAGCAGCACCGGGACTAGCGGGACACAAGAGACCCAGTACTTC.

J is TRBJ1-5 and V is TRBV28; unclear D gene. Deletions cut 6 bases from V and 5 bases from J, with 17 bases between. Germline CDR1 is MDHEN and CDR2 is SYDVKM. This CDR3 has 15 amino acids. This CDR3 is CASSLPSGIYQPQHF. The CDR3 bases are TGTGCCAGCAGCCTCCCGTCCGGGATCTATCAGCCCCAGCATTTT.

V gene TRBV19 combines with J gene TRBJ2-1; 11 nucleotides agree with TRBD2. Germline V lookup: CDR1 LNHDA, CDR2 SQIVND (reference sequence). Losses at the gene ends were 7 bases for V and 3 bases for J; bases not matched to a gene: 11. This CDR3 has 17 residues. In DNA form, the CDR3 reads TGTGCCAGTAATGGACTAGCGGGCTCCCATGGCTACAATGAGCAGTTCTTC. This encodes CASNGLAGSHGYNEQFF.

The chain carries TRBV2 and TRBJ1-1; 9 nucleotides align to TRBD1. This CDR3 contains 14 residues. Looked up from germline, CDR1 is SNHLY and CDR2 is FYNNEI. V trimming: 7 bases; J trimming: 1 base; junction bases outside the gene matches: 4. CDR3 amino acids: CASIWDRANTEAFF. In DNA, the CDR3 is TGTGCCAGCATTTGGGACAGGGCGAACACTGAAGCTTTCTTT.

The chain is built from TRBV14 and TRBJ2-7; 13 nucleotides match TRBD2. CDR1 is SGHDN, CDR2 FVKESK, per germline. The CDR3 has 16 residues. The V gene end was trimmed by 4 bases and the J gene end by 3 bases; junction bases not matched to a gene: 6. CDR3 sequence (DNA): TGTGCCAGCAGCCGAGGACTAGCGGGGGAGATCTACGAGCAGTACTTC. The encoded protein is CASSRGLAGEIYEQYF.

This clone was observed a single time. This chain links TRBV19 with TRBJ2-5; D is unresolved. This CDR3 has 12 residues. Between the trimmed V and J ends, which lost 4 bases and 7 bases, there was a span of 10 bases. Per the germline V gene, CDR1 is LNHDA and CDR2 is SQIVND (reference sequence). CDR3 DNA sequence: TGTGCCAGTAGTAAGGCAGACTGGACCCAGTACTTC. This gives the protein CASSKADWTQYF.

The chain has TRBV5-6 and TRBJ2-7; 8 positions match TRBD1. Germline-derived CDR1 and CDR2 are SGHDT and YYEEEE. The CDR3 runs 15 residues. The ends lost 4 bases at V and 4 bases at J; junction bases unmatched: 10. The CDR3 coding sequence is TGTGCCAGCAGCCCCAGGACAGGGAGTTGGTACGAGCAGTACTTC. It codes for CASSPRTGSWYEQYF.

This clone came up once. The V gene is TRBV19, the J gene TRBJ1-1, with 7 bases lining up with TRBD1. In germline, CDR1 is LNHDA, CDR2 SQIVND (reference sequence). V lost 7 bases, J lost 6 bases, and 5 bases stayed unmatched. The CDR3 is 12 residues long. The CDR3 DNA is TGTGCCAGTAAGGTAGGGACAGCTGAAGCTTTCTTT. Encoded protein: CASKVGTAEAFF.

The chain employs TRBV5-8 and TRBJ2-7, with TRBD2 identical over 9 bases. Per the germline V gene, CDR1 is SGHTS and CDR2 is YDEGEE. The V segment lost 6 bases and the J segment 5 bases; nucleotides outside the gene matches: 9. The CDR3 extends over 14 amino acids. This CDR3 is CASILSGSWNEQYF. The DNA for the CDR3 is TGTGCCAGCATCCTTAGCGGGAGTTGGAACGAGCAGTACTTC.

This rearrangement joins TRBV11-3 to TRBJ2-2, with 9 positions matching TRBD2. The length of the CDR3 is 14 residues. V was pared by 5 bases and J by 5 bases, with 3 bases of the junction left unmatched. Germline CDR1 reads SGHNT; CDR2 reads YENEEA. DNA for the CDR3: TGTGCCAGCAGCCCGGGACTAGCTACCGGGGAGCTGTTTTTT. It encodes CASSPGLATGELFF.